The 25 T cell receptor beta chains in this list originate from one sample, sequenced in a study of long-term antiretroviral therapy in people with HIV. With survey level as its setting, the immunoSEQ assay was v3.0. Assay used: immunoSEQ multiplex PCR; TCRdb lists only in-frame clones, some missing. Among about 33,000 clones listed, roughly 80% were seen once. Sequences were derived from unsorted PBMCs, sampled 2 years after starting antiretroviral therapy. The source is a woman in her fifties or sixties with HIV.

The chain carries TRBV5-6 and TRBJ2-5; no firm D call. This CDR3 comprises 13 residues. Germline values: CDR1 SGHDT, CDR2 YYEEEE. Trimming left V 0 bases short and J 5 bases short, with 8 bases between. DNA of the CDR3: TGTGCCAGCAGCTTGGGGTTGCGGGAGACCCAGTACTTC. As protein: CASSLGLRETQYF. The full variable domain, with the rest looked up from reference TRBV5-6 and TRBJ2-5, is DAGVTQSPTHLIKTRGQQVTLRCSPKSGHDTVSWYQQALGQGPQFIFQYYEEEERQRGNFPDRFSGHQFPNYSSELNVNALLLGDSALYLCASSLGLRETQYFGPGTRLLVL.

This chain joins TRBV6-1 and TRBJ1-6; 7 nucleotides match TRBD1. The germline V gene encodes CDR1 MNHNS and CDR2 SASEGT. This CDR3 spans 14 amino acids. V shed 5 bases, J shed 8 bases, and the junction held 6 bases outside the gene matches. The CDR3 reads CASSPPGGDSPLHF. The CDR3 region has the DNA TGTGCCAGCAGTCCACCAGGGGGGGATTCACCCCTCCACTTT.

The chain links TRBV11-2 to TRBJ2-7; 11 bases fit TRBD2. CDR3 size: 14 residues. CDR1 is SGHAT and CDR2 is FQNNGV in the germline V gene. The V and J ends lost 3 bases and 3 bases, in that order; junction bases with no gene match: 1. CDR3 bases: TGTGCCAGCAGCTTCGGGACTAGCGGCTACGAGCAGTACTTC. Its protein product is CASSFGTSGYEQYF.

The table lists this clone with a few counts. The chain links TRBV27 to TRBJ2-2; D unclear. The CDR3 has 13 residues. The V gene's germline CDR1 is MNHEY and CDR2 SMNVEV (reference sequence). The V and J ends lost 5 bases and 7 bases respectively, with 11 bases between them. CDR3: CASSNLLNGELFF. The CDR3 region has the DNA TGTGCCAGCAGTAACTTGTTGAACGGGGAGCTGTTTTTT.

The chain links TRBV11-2 to TRBJ1-4; D unresolved. Germline loops: CDR1 SGHAT, CDR2 FQNNGV. Deletions cut 5 bases from V and 5 bases from J, with 15 bases between. The CDR3 has 15 residues. DNA of the CDR3: TGTGCCAGCAGCCCGCCCCGGAGGTCCAATGAAAAACTGTTTTTT. Encoded protein: CASSPPRRSNEKLFF.

The chain uses TRBV27 and TRBJ1-4; the D gene is possibly TRBD1 (5 bases). This CDR3 is built from 13 residues. Germline loops: CDR1 MNHEY, CDR2 SMNVEV (reference sequence). V lost 1 base, J lost 7 bases, and 7 bases lay in between. The CDR3 coding sequence is TGTGCCAGCAGTTTATGGGGCGGTGAAAAACTGTTTTTT. This gives the protein CASSLWGGEKLFF.

The chain joins TRBV4-1 to TRBJ2-7; D is possibly TRBD2 (6 bases). Germline CDR1 MGHRA, CDR2 YSYEKL. The CDR3 is 15 residues long. Between the trimmed V and J ends, which lost 1 base and 3 bases, there was a span of 13 bases. The CDR3 DNA reads as TGCGCCAGCAGCCAAGGGGCGGGACGGAGCTACGAGCAGTACTTC. Translation: CASSQGAGRSYEQYF.

The chain links TRBV7-6 to TRBJ1-1, with 7 bases aligning to TRBD1. The germline V gene has CDR1 SGHVS and CDR2 FNYEAQ. The CDR3 runs 15 residues. J lost 1 base, V lost 0 bases, and 2 bases had no gene match. CDR3 amino acids: CASSLAGTANTEAFF. The CDR3 DNA is TGTGCCAGCAGCTTAGCCGGGACAGCGAACACTGAAGCTTTCTTT.

This clone appeared once. J is TRBJ2-1 and V is TRBV19; tentatively, D is TRBD2 (7 bases). The CDR3 is made up of 17 amino acids. CDR1 is LNHDA, CDR2 SQIVND, per germline (reference sequence). V gave up 5 bases and J gave up 0 bases, with 17 bases separating them. The CDR3 nucleotides read TGTGCCAGTAGTCTTGGGGGGGCGACTATCTCCTACAATGAGCAGTTCTTC. This sequence encodes CASSLGGATISYNEQFF.

V usage is TRBV5-6 and J usage is TRBJ2-1, with a possible D match to TRBD1 (6 bases). V was shortened by 5 bases and J by 2 bases, with 14 bases between the two germline ends. Germline assignment: CDR1 SGHDT and CDR2 YYEEEE. CDR3 size: 15 residues. For the CDR3, the DNA is TGTGCCAGCAGTAATAGAGACAGGCCCTACAATGAGCAGTTCTTC. Its translation: CASSNRDRPYNEQFF.

There are a few counts of this clone. The chain uses TRBV4-2 and TRBJ2-7; D call uncertain. Trimming pared 0 bases from V and 5 bases from J, leaving 11 bases between. CDR3 length: 14 residues. Germline V gene lookup returns CDR1 LGHNA and CDR2 YNFKEQ. The CDR3 sequence is CASSQETPLNEQYF. In nucleotides, the CDR3 is TGTGCCAGCAGCCAAGAGACTCCGCTTAACGAGCAGTACTTC.

The J gene is TRBJ1-5, the V gene TRBV6-1; weak D call: TRBD1 (5 bases). Trimming cost V 3 bases and J 0 bases, with 12 bases left between them. The CDR3 totals 16 residues. Germline V CDR1 and CDR2: MNHNS, SASEGT. CDR3: CASSEVAGYSNQPQHF. CDR3 coding DNA: TGTGCCAGCAGTGAGGTGGCAGGGTATAGCAATCAGCCCCAGCATTTT.

This clone was seen a single time. The gene calls are TRBV6-5 and TRBJ1-2, with 7 nucleotides matching TRBD1. V lost 5 bases and J lost 3; bases outside the gene matches: 6. The CDR3 covers 14 residues. Germline CDR1 reads MNHEY; CDR2 reads SVGAGI. CDR3 region: CASSPGQVYYGYTF. The CDR3 DNA reads TGTGCCAGCAGTCCAGGACAGGTATACTATGGCTACACCTTC.

V is TRBV5-8 and J is TRBJ2-3; TRBD2 aligns across 14 bases. This CDR3 comprises 16 residues. Germline assignment: CDR1 SGHTS and CDR2 YDEGEE. The J segment lost 2 bases and the V segment lost 3 bases, leaving 2 bases of the junction unmatched. CDR3 DNA: TGTGCCAGCAGCTCGGGACTAGCGGGGGACACAGATACGCAGTATTTT. This gives the protein CASSSGLAGDTDTQYF.

V and J are TRBV10-2 and TRBJ1-6; D perhaps matches TRBD1 (6 bases). This CDR3 contains 16 residues. V lost 8 bases and J 0 bases, leaving 14 bases between the germline ends. In germline, CDR1 is WSHSY, CDR2 SAAADI. The CDR3 bases are TGCGCCAGCTTGGGACATTTTAGCTCCTATAATTCACCCCTCCACTTT. Its translation is CASLGHFSSYNSPLHF.

This sequence joins TRBV5-5 and TRBJ1-2; 9 bases align to TRBD1. This CDR3 contains 14 residues. The germline CDR1 and CDR2 sequences are SGHKS and YYEKEE (reference sequence). The V and J ends lost 4 bases and 5 bases, in that order; junction bases with no gene match: 6. This CDR3 is CASSGGQGRYGYTF. The CDR3 DNA follows: TGTGCCAGCAGCGGTGGACAGGGGAGGTATGGCTACACCTTC.

The chain has TRBV5-6 and TRBJ1-1; no firm D call. CDR3 size: 12 residues. V lost 1 base, J lost 3 bases, and 4 bases lay in between. CDR1 and CDR2 from the germline V gene are SGHDT and YYEEEE. The CDR3 DNA sequence: TGTGCCAGCAGCTTGTTGTACACTGAAGCTTTCTTT. Protein product: CASSLLYTEAFF.

The chain couples TRBV29-1 to TRBJ2-3; perhaps TRBD2 as D (6 bases). The V gene's germline CDR1 is SQVTM and CDR2 ANQGSEA. Trimming took 8 bases from V and 0 from J, leaving 21 bases between them. There are 16 residues in the CDR3. CDR3: CSSNSGESTSTDTQYF. CDR3 sequence (DNA): TGCAGCTCGAATTCGGGGGAGTCTACTAGCACAGATACGCAGTATTTT.

The chain recombines TRBV10-2 with TRBJ1-2, with D hard to call. CDR1 and CDR2 (germline): WSHSY, SAAADI. Trimming removed 7 bases from V and 3 bases from J, with 12 bases in between. This CDR3 spans 13 amino acids. CDR3 in amino acids: CASNDGGYYGYTF. The CDR3 DNA reads as TGCGCCAGCAACGACGGCGGGTACTATGGCTACACCTTC.

This clone came up a few times. The V call is TRBV11-2, the J call TRBJ1-2; D unclear. The germline CDR1 and CDR2 sequences are SGHAT and FQNNGV. Deletions cut 0 bases from V and 3 bases from J, with 11 bases between. The CDR3 sequence is 15 residues long. CDR3 DNA sequence: TGTGCCAGCAGCTTAGATCCGGACCCCCACTATGGCTACACCTTC. This sequence encodes CASSLDPDPHYGYTF.

This clone turned up a few times. The chain joins TRBV5-6 to TRBJ2-5, with 7 bases identical to TRBD1. Germline V lookup: CDR1 SGHDT, CDR2 YYEEEE. With V trimmed by 3 bases and J by 4 bases, 9 bases remained unmatched. The CDR3 is made up of 15 amino acids. The CDR3 reads CASSYRGGKGETQYF. As DNA, the CDR3 is TGTGCCAGCAGCTACAGGGGTGGGAAAGGAGAGACCCAGTACTTC. The whole variable domain, filled in from reference TRBV5-6 and TRBJ2-5, reads DAGVTQSPTHLIKTRGQQVTLRCSPKSGHDTVSWYQQALGQGPQFIFQYYEEEERQRGNFPDRFSGHQFPNYSSELNVNALLLGDSALYLCASSYRGGKGETQYFGPGTRLLVL.

The V gene is TRBV14, the J gene TRBJ2-7; possible D gene TRBD2, 5 bases. The CDR3 is made up of 14 amino acids. Germline V gene data show CDR1 as SGHDN and CDR2 as FVKESK. V dropped 5 bases and J dropped 5 bases, with 16 bases sitting between them. CDR3 in DNA: TGTGCCAGCAGCTACCAAATACGGGGTGACGAGCAGTACTTC. Its translation: CASSYQIRGDEQYF.

The rearrangement uses TRBV7-2 and TRBJ1-4, with 9 positions matching TRBD1. V was pared by 4 bases and J by 8 bases, with 8 bases of the junction left unmatched. Germline assignment: CDR1 SGHTA and CDR2 FQGNSA. This CDR3 spans 15 amino acids. CDR3 sequence reads: CASSSRTGAREKLFF. The CDR3 nucleotides read TGTGCCAGCAGCTCGCGGACAGGGGCAAGGGAAAAACTGTTTTTT.

The rearrangement links TRBV11-3 to TRBJ2-2; D is unclear. Germline CDR1 and CDR2: SGHNT and YENEEA. Trimming stripped 1 base from V and 6 bases from J, with 3 bases between. CDR3 size: 12 residues. CDR3 bases: TGTGCCAGCAGCTTAGTAGCCGGGGAGCTGTTTTTT. It is translated as CASSLVAGELFF. Filled out from reference TRBV11-3 and TRBJ2-2, the complete variable domain reads EAGVVQSPRYKIIEKKQPVAFWCNPISGHNTLYWYLQNLGQGPELLIRYENEEAVDDSQLPKDRFSAERLKGVDSTLKIQPAELGDSAVYLCASSLVAGELFFGEGSRLTVL.

The V and J genes are TRBV6-5 and TRBJ2-2, with TRBD2 as a possible D gene (5 bases). Trimming left V 2 bases short and J 1 base short, with 8 bases between. Germline CDR1 reads MNHEY; CDR2 reads SVGAGI. The CDR3 extends over 15 amino acids. The CDR3 sequence is CASSYGGGNTGELFF. The DNA for the CDR3 is TGTGCCAGCAGTTACGGAGGAGGGAACACCGGGGAGCTGTTTTTT.